The 10 T cell receptor beta chains listed next were all sequenced from one sample in a study of T cell repertoires in cytomegalovirus infection. Antigens of these TCRs are unknown. A single record per CDR3 protein comes from TCRdb applying MiXCR to the reads. The data hold about 140,000 distinct CDR3 sequences, with roughly 32% observed a single time. The sample was CD8+ T cells from cultured PBMCs, taken from culture after CMV antigen stimulation. Every receptor here comes from a human donor in good health (CMV status not recorded). Some clones in this sample may be carry-over from other donors' samples.

J is TRBJ1-1 and V is TRBV5-1; 10 bases are a match to TRBD1. V was pared by 3 bases and J by 3 bases, with 5 bases of the junction left unmatched. The CDR3 contains 15 residues. Germline V gene data show CDR1 as SGHRS and CDR2 as YFSETQ. CDR3 in amino acids: CASSWMDRGDTEAFF. CDR3 nucleotides: TGCGCCAGCAGCTGGATGGACAGGGGGGACACTGAAGCTTTCTTT.

This clonotype was seen only a few times. J is TRBJ1-2 and V is TRBV7-3; D is possibly TRBD1 (5 bases). The CDR3 length is 16 residues. V shed 2 bases and J shed 2 bases, with 15 bases lying between them. CDR1 is SGHTA, CDR2 FQGTGA, per germline. For the CDR3, the DNA is TGTGCCAGCAGCTTAGGGGGTCTCGGGAGCAACTATGGCTACACCTTC. Translation gives CASSLGGLGSNYGYTF.

The rearrangement joins TRBV29-1 to TRBJ1-2; D call uncertain. The V and J ends lost 0 bases and 4 bases respectively, with 6 bases between them. This CDR3 is 12 amino acids long. Germline lookup yields CDR1 SQVTM and CDR2 ANQGSEA. The CDR3 loop is CSVEDRGYGYTF. The CDR3 DNA is TGCAGCGTTGAAGACCGGGGCTATGGCTACACCTTC.

V and J are TRBV12-3 or TRBV12-4 and TRBJ2-5; no clear D. CDR3 size: 14 residues. V lost 1 base and J lost 5, with 11 bases in between. CDR3 in amino acids: CASSLGLHPETQYF. The CDR3 nucleotides read TGTGCCAGCAGTTTAGGGTTACACCCGGAGACCCAGTACTTC.

This clonotype has more than one count but fewer than ten. This chain links TRBV12-3 or TRBV12-4 with TRBJ1-1; possibly TRBD1 for D (5 bases). This CDR3 has 12 amino acids. Trimming stripped 5 bases from V and 6 bases from J, with 10 bases between. CDR3 DNA sequence: TGTGCCAGCAGTCCTGGGGGAGCTGAAGCTTTCTTT. This gives the protein CASSPGGAEAFF.

This clonotype turned up a few times. The gene calls are TRBV18 and TRBJ1-6; 9 bases are a match to TRBD1. The junction had 12 bases not matched to a gene; V was cut back by 5 bases and J by 7 bases. Germline CDR1 is KGHSH and CDR2 is LQKENI. This CDR3 spans 17 amino acids. Here the CDR3 reads CASSMKDRGSFNSPLHF. CDR3 coding DNA: TGTGCCAGCTCAATGAAGGACAGGGGCAGTTTCAATTCACCCCTCCACTTT.

With respect to this clonotype: At one boundary the junction diverges from the germline segment, which might be a read error. This chain connects TRBV20-1 to TRBJ1-5; D is unresolved. The V gene's germline CDR1 is DFQATT and CDR2 SNEGSKA (reference sequence). The CDR3 has 14 residues. The CDR3 is CSARGRVSNQPQHF. DNA of the CDR3: TGCAGTGCCAGAGGAAGAGTGAGCAATCAGCCCCAGCATTTT.

This clonotype was counted ten times or more. The chain joins TRBV11-3 to TRBJ2-2; D gene uncertain. Trimming left V 1 base short and J 7 bases short, with 7 bases between. CDR1 is SGHNT, CDR2 YENEEA, per germline. The CDR3 length is 13 residues. CDR3 in amino acids: CASSLAASGELFF. CDR3 DNA: TGTGCCAGCAGCTTAGCGGCAAGCGGGGAGCTGTTTTTT.

The rearrangement uses TRBV19 and TRBJ1-2; possible D gene TRBD1, 5 bases. The germline V gene encodes CDR1 LNHDA and CDR2 SQIVND (reference sequence). CDR3 size: 14 residues. The ends were cut back, 9 bases at V and 4 bases at J, with 18 bases in the middle. CDR3 bases: TGTGCCAGGCGAAGACACAAGGGGAGCTATGGCTACACCTTC. Translation gives CARRRHKGSYGYTF.

This clonotype was seen only a few times. This chain connects TRBV7-2 to TRBJ1-5; 8 positions agree with TRBD1. Germline V CDR1 and CDR2: SGHTA, FQGNSA. CDR3 length equals 18 residues. V lost 0 bases and J lost 3; bases outside the gene matches: 10. The CDR3 DNA follows: TGTGCCAGCAGCTTAGCGCGCTTGGGACAGGTAACCAATCAGCCCCAGCATTTT. It codes for CASSLARLGQVTNQPQHF.